This T cell receptor (beta chain) was identified during a study of blood T cells in healthy people across ages. Findings and limits, study-wide: The study found more naive CD4+ cells and higher diversity in long-lived than aged donors.

This clonotype was counted between two and nine times. The antigen is unknown. For the second PCR, which ran for about 7 to 11 cycles, a sample-barcoded 5' primer and a J-beta primer mix were used. Sequencing of every sample gave 2.5 million or more CDR3-containing paired-end reads. TCRdb redid the calling of the 5' RACE reads with MiXCR, one entry per CDR3 protein. The sample includes about 800,000 distinct CDR3 sequences, approximately 25% seen only once; the top ten take approximately 4%. This CDR3 spans 15 amino acids. V was pared by 7 bases and J by 2 bases, with 4 bases of the junction left unmatched. Germline CDR1 and CDR2: SGHTA and FQGNSA. The sample was also reused in another study, on T cells of mothers and their children.

The clonotype was recovered from a boy aged 5 to 17 in good health. Sample: blood. The rearrangement links TRBV7-2 to TRBJ2-7; TRBD2 agrees at 14 bases. CDR3 nucleotides: TGTGCCAGCACCGGGACTAGCGGGAGCCCCTACGAGCAGTACTTC. Its translation is CASTGTSGSPYEQYF.